This TCR beta chain was retrieved from a study of PD-L1 blockade in urothelial cancer. Study information: The year 2014 saw patients start atezolizumab, 1,200 mg intravenously every 3 weeks. Per blood sample, T cells had a median of roughly 150,000. Notes on the study in general: Sub-median blood TCR clonality before treatment predicted longer survival.

Germline V gene data show CDR1 as MNHEY and CDR2 as SVGAGI. The CDR3 length is 14 residues. V lost 5 bases and J lost 7; bases outside the gene matches: 5. Synthetically made TCR analog templates were put into each PCR as spikes. The table came from immunoSEQ multiplex PCR; TCRdb's copy has only in-frame clones and leaves some out. The data show 85,000 to 100,000 clones, 90% to 95% seen once. With respect to this clone: Its antigen is not identified.

This chain connects TRBV6-5 to TRBJ1-6; TRBD1 matches 7 bases. The TCR sequence derives from a man in his 60s with urothelial cancer. This specimen was PBMCs, taken around atezolizumab (anti-PD-L1) treatment. CDR3 sequence reads: CASSPDRPNSPLHF. CDR3 in DNA: TGTGCCAGCAGTCCGGACAGGCCAAATTCACCCCTCCACTTT.